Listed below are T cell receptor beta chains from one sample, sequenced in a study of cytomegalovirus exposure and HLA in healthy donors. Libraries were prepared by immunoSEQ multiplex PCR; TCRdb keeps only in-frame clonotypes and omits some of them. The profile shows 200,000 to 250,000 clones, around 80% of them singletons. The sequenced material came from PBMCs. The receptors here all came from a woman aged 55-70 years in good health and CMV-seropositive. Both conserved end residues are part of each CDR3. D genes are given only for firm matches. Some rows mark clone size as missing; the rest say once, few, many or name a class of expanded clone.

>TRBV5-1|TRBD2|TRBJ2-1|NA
CASSFALTSGSLNEQFF
TGCGCCAGCAGCTTTGCCCTGACTAGCGGGAGCTTAAATGAGCAGTTCTTC
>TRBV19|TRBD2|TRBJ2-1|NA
CASSPGGSGRLLDGEQFF
TGTGCCAGTAGTCCAGGTGGGAGCGGGAGGCTCCTGGACGGTGAGCAGTTCTTC
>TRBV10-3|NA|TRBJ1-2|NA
CAISLQGDYGYTF
TGTGCCATCAGCCTACAGGGTGACTATGGCTACACCTTC
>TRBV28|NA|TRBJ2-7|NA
CASRLTGTRYEQYF
TGTGCCAGCCGTCTCACCGGGACAAGATACGAGCAGTACTTC
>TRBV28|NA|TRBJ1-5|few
CASSGEGGPGQPQHF
TGTGCCAGCAGCGGGGAGGGAGGGCCTGGTCAGCCCCAGCATTTT
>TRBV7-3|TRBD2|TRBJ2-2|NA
CEKRERELFF
TGTGAGAAGCGGGAACGGGAGCTGTTTTTT
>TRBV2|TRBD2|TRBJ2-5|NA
CASSEIAGHQETQYF
TGTGCCAGCAGTGAGATAGCGGGACACCAAGAGACCCAGTACTTC
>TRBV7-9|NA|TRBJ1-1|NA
CASSLGTLNTEAFF
TGTGCCAGCAGCTTAGGGACACTGAACACTGAAGCTTTCTTT
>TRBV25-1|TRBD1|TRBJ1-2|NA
CASSLRDRANYGYTF
TGTGCCAGCAGTCTCCGGGACAGAGCTAACTATGGCTACACCTTC
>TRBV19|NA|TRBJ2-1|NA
CASSIPNVVQGNEQFF
TGTGCCAGTAGTATACCCAACGTTGTTCAGGGTAATGAGCAGTTCTTC
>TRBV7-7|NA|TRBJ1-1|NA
CASSLARGTEAFF
TGTGCTAGCAGCTTAGCGAGGGGGACTGAAGCTTTCTTT
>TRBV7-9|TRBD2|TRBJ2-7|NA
CASSSLASGSYEQYF
TGTGCCAGCAGCTCCTTAGCTAGCGGGAGCTACGAGCAGTACTTC
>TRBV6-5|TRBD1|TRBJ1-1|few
CASKGQLNTEAFF
TGTGCCAGCAAGGGACAGCTGAACACTGAAGCTTTCTTT
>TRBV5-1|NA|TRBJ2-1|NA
CASSPHWSRDNEQFF
TGCGCCAGCAGCCCCCACTGGTCGCGGGACAATGAGCAGTTCTTC
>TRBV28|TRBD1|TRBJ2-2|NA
CASSPGTGYTGELFF
TGTGCCAGCTCGCCCGGGACAGGGTACACCGGGGAGCTGTTTTTT
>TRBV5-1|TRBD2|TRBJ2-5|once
CASSSSGINQETQYF
TGCGCCAGCAGCTCCAGCGGGATAAACCAAGAGACCCAGTACTTC
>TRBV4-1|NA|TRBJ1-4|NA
CASRKTGQGNEKLFF
TGCGCCAGCAGGAAGACGGGACAAGGGAATGAAAAACTGTTTTTT
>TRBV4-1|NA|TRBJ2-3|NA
CASSQDVGAFTDTQYF
TGCGCCAGCAGCCAAGATGTGGGAGCGTTCACAGATACGCAGTATTTT
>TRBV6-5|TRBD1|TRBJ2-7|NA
CASSPGTDYEQYF
TGTGCCAGCAGCCCCGGGACAGACTACGAGCAGTACTTC
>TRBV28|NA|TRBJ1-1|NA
CASSFSLRAEAFF
TGTGCCAGCAGTTTTTCGTTGAGGGCTGAAGCTTTCTTT
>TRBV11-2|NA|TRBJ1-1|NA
CASSLGANMNTEAFF
TGTGCCAGCAGCTTGGGAGCGAATATGAACACTGAAGCTTTCTTT
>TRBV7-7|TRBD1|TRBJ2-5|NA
CASSARGQTQYF
TGTGCCAGCAGCGCCAGGGGGCAGACCCAGTACTTC
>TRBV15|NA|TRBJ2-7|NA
CATSRELTYEQYF
TGTGCCACCAGCAGGGAACTAACCTACGAGCAGTACTTC
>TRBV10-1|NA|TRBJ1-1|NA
CATRSNQNTEAFF
TGCGCCACCCGGAGCAACCAGAACACTGAAGCTTTCTTT
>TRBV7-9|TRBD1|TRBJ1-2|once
CASSLLGQGGYGYTF
TGTGCCAGCAGCTTATTAGGACAGGGGGGGTATGGCTACACCTTC
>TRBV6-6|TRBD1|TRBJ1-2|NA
CASSYGTGEYGYTF
TGTGCCAGCAGTTACGGGACAGGGGAATATGGCTACACCTTC
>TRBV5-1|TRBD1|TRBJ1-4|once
CASSLGTGGWGTNEKLFF
TGCGCCAGCAGCTTGGGGACAGGGGGCTGGGGGACTAATGAAAAACTGTTTTTT
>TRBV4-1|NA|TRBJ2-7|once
CASSRGPYEQYF
TGCGCCAGCAGCCGGGGCCCCTACGAGCAGTACTTC
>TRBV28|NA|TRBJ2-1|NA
CASRGGGNEQFF
TGTGCCAGCAGAGGGGGGGGAAATGAGCAGTTCTTC
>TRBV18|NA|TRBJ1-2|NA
CASSPQGLDYGYTF
TGTGCCAGCTCACCTCAGGGCCTTGACTATGGCTACACCTTC
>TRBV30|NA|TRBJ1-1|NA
CAWTTGSLNTEAFF
TGTGCCTGGACTACAGGTTCCCTGAACACTGAAGCTTTCTTT
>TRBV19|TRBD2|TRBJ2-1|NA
CASSLAGGTNEQFF
TGTGCCAGTAGCCTAGCGGGAGGGACCAATGAGCAGTTCTTC
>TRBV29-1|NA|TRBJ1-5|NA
CSVEVAGNSNQPQHF
TGCAGCGTTGAAGTTGCCGGTAATAGCAATCAGCCCCAGCATTTT
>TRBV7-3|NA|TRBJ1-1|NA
CASSLTQGTEAFF
TGTGCCAGCAGCTTAACGCAGGGCACTGAAGCTTTCTTT
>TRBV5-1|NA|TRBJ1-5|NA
CASSLEGGNQPQHF
TGCGCCAGCAGCCTGGAGGGGGGGAATCAGCCCCAGCATTTT
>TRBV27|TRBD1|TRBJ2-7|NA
CASSPRGGYVHEQYF
TGTGCCAGCAGCCCAAGAGGGGGCTACGTCCACGAGCAGTACTTC
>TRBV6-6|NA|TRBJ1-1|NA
CASELGQMNTEAFF
TGTGCCAGCGAACTCGGACAAATGAACACTGAAGCTTTCTTT
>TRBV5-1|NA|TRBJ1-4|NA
CASSFRAPNEKLFF
TGCGCCAGCAGCTTCAGGGCCCCTAATGAAAAACTGTTTTTT
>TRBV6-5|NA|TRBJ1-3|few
CASRSSGGGGNTIYF
TGTGCCAGCAGATCCTCCGGGGGTGGAGGAAACACCATATATTTT
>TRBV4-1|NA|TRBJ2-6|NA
CASSQEGRGRPGANVLTF
TGCGCCAGCAGCCAAGAGGGCAGGGGACGGCCTGGGGCCAACGTCCTGACTTTC